The next 7 T cell receptor beta chains were all read from a single sample in a study of technical replicates of blood from a few donors. The protocol was immunoSEQ multiplex PCR, while the TCRdb copy is restricted to in-frame clones and leaves out a portion. This table has approximately 51,000 clones, 80% to 95% appearing once. Sample: PBMCs. Source of these receptors: a human donor in good health. Some clones in this sample may be carry-over from other donors' samples.

This clone has only one observation. The CDR3 nucleotides are TGTGCCAGCAGCAAAAGCGGGGGCCAGAACACCGGGGAGCTGTTTTTT. It specifies CASSKSGGQNTGELFF. The chain joins TRBV13 to TRBJ2-2, with TRBD2 matching 8 bases. V was pared by 5 bases and J by 1 base, with 6 bases of the junction left unmatched. Germline CDR1 and CDR2: PRHDT and FYEKMQ (reference sequence). This CDR3 is built from 16 residues.

J is TRBJ2-7 and V is TRBV30, with a possible D match to TRBD2 (6 bases). V was shortened by 0 bases and J by 1 base, with 16 bases between the two germline ends. Per germline, CDR1 GTSNPN and CDR2 SVGIG (reference sequence). The CDR3 has 16 residues. Written as DNA, the CDR3 is TGTGCCTGGAGTGTAGGGCAGTGGCGGGGATCCTACGAGCAGTACTTC. This sequence encodes CAWSVGQWRGSYEQYF.

The chain's CDR3 is CAIREQGTDGELFF. CDR3 in DNA: TGTGCCATCAGGGAACAGGGTACGGACGGGGAGCTGTTTTTT. This chain joins TRBV10-3 and TRBJ2-2; TRBD1 might be the D (6 bases). Germline V gene data show CDR1 as ENHRY and CDR2 as SYGVKD. The length of the CDR3 is 14 residues. The germline V and J ends were trimmed by 6 bases and 7 bases, with 15 bases remaining between them.

This sequence joins TRBV27 and TRBJ1-2, with D perhaps TRBD1 (5 bases). V lost 2 bases, J lost 4 bases, and 8 bases lay in between. Germline V gives CDR1 MNHEY, CDR2 SMNVEV (reference sequence). The CDR3 has 13 residues. DNA for the CDR3: TGTGCCAGCAGTTTAGAGCAGGGCTATGGCTACACCTTC. Amino acids: CASSLEQGYGYTF.

The V call is TRBV7-8, the J call TRBJ2-7; no clear D gene. Germline V gene sequence: CDR1 SGHVS, CDR2 FQNEAQ. The CDR3 length is 15 residues. Trimming left V 2 bases short and J 0 bases short, with 11 bases between. CDR3: CASSLRRESSYEQYF. CDR3 DNA: TGTGCCAGCAGCTTACGTAGAGAAAGCTCCTACGAGCAGTACTTC.

The chain is built from TRBV4-1 and TRBJ1-2, with 10 bases identical to TRBD1. J lost 5 bases, V lost 4 bases, and 7 bases had no gene match. This CDR3 region has 15 residues. Germline CDR1 reads MGHRA; CDR2 reads YSYEKL. The CDR3 is CASSPGQGVGYGYTF. CDR3 coding DNA: TGCGCCAGCAGCCCAGGACAGGGGGTAGGTTATGGCTACACCTTC.

The table lists this clone with a count of one. The chain is built from TRBV5-1 and TRBJ2-5; D remains ambiguous. The V end lost 0 bases, the J end lost 4 bases, and 7 bases lay between the germline ends. Germline CDR1 SGHRS, CDR2 YFSETQ. The CDR3 is made up of 13 amino acids. The CDR3 DNA is TGCGCCAGCAGCTTGGGGCGGATAGAGACCCAGTACTTC. Translating it yields CASSLGRIETQYF.